The next 25 T cell receptor beta chains were all read from a single sample in a study of T cells after yellow fever vaccination (dated by TCRdb to the late 2010s). The sample's treatment or condition, from its label and the paper: live attenuated yellow fever vaccine strain. The receptor library was made with 5' RACE. Reads for this sample came from an Illumina HiSeq 2500. TCRdb reprocessed the public reads (quality trimming at Q25 with fastp, clone calling with MiXCR) and kept in-frame beta chains. Merged by CDR3 protein, the rows form single entries marked with the most common genes and DNA. The sample table contains around 530,000 distinct CDR3 sequences; only one count was recorded for approximately 16% of them. Together, the top ten hold around a sixth of the sample. Sequenced material: PBMCs, taken less than 6 days after the first yellow fever vaccination. All receptors come from a man younger than 35 who received the YFV17D yellow fever vaccine.

The chain uses TRBV7-2 and TRBJ2-3; 11 bases match TRBD2. Trimming at V came to 5 bases and at J to 2 bases, leaving 3 bases not matched to a gene. Germline V gene sequence: CDR1 SGHTA, CDR2 FQGNSA. CDR3 length equals 15 residues. The CDR3 here is CASSASGGNTDTQYF. In DNA form, the CDR3 reads TGTGCCAGCAGCGCTAGCGGGGGGAACACAGATACGCAGTATTTT.

This clonotype was seen repeatedly, ten times or more. The chain couples TRBV5-1 to TRBJ2-7; 10 bases align to TRBD1. Germline trimming cut 0 bases from V and 6 bases from J; bases unmatched to any gene: 6. CDR1 and CDR2 from the germline V gene are SGHRS and YFSETQ. The CDR3 totals 15 residues. CDR3 loop: CASSLGGTGAREQYF. The CDR3 region has the DNA TGCGCCAGCAGCTTGGGAGGGACAGGGGCTCGCGAGCAGTACTTC.

The chain uses TRBV20-1 and TRBJ2-1; 7 nucleotides line up with TRBD2. After removal of 6 bases from V and 0 bases from J, the junction contained 8 bases not matched to a gene. Germline CDR1 is DFQATT and CDR2 is SNEGSKA (reference sequence). This CDR3 contains 15 residues. The CDR3 DNA follows: TGCAGTGCCCCGGTCGCGGGGGACTCCTACAATGAGCAGTTCTTC. Translation: CSAPVAGDSYNEQFF.

V usage is TRBV4-1 and J usage is TRBJ2-1; no firm D call. Germline CDR1 and CDR2: MGHRA and YSYEKL. The CDR3 has 13 amino acids. The ends were cut back, 0 bases at V and 9 bases at J, with 9 bases in the middle. In DNA form, the CDR3 reads TGCGCCAGCAGCCAAGATGACTTGACTGAGCAGTTCTTC. Amino acids: CASSQDDLTEQFF.

This chain joins TRBV11-2 and TRBJ2-3; no firm D call. Germline values: CDR1 SGHAT, CDR2 FQNNGV. This CDR3 is 15 amino acids long. V lost 2 bases, J lost 0 bases, and 9 bases lay in between. The CDR3 nucleotides read TGTGCCAGCAGCTTACTGCAGCGCAGCACAGATACGCAGTATTTT. It yields the protein CASSLLQRSTDTQYF.

The chain is built from TRBV6-2 or TRBV6-3 and TRBJ2-3; TRBD2 is a possible D gene (6 bases). This CDR3 has 16 residues. The V end was cut by 7 bases, the J end by 3 bases, with 20 bases between. Germline CDR1 and CDR2: MNHEY and SVGEGT. The CDR3 nucleotides are TGTGCCAGCACCTACTCCGGAGGAGGAGGGACAGATACGCAGTATTTT. It specifies CASTYSGGGGTDTQYF.

At least ten counts were recorded for this clonotype. The CDR3 protein is CASNDRGGRGEAFF. The CDR3 nucleotides read TGCGCCAGCAATGATAGGGGGGGCCGGGGTGAAGCTTTCTTT. The V call is TRBV5-1, the J call TRBJ1-1, with D perhaps TRBD1 (6 bases). CDR3 length: 14 residues. Trimming removed 6 bases at V and 7 bases at J, with 19 bases between. From germline, CDR1 is SGHRS and CDR2 YFSETQ. Filled out from reference TRBV5-1 and TRBJ1-1, the complete variable domain reads KAGVTQTPRYLIKTRGQQVTLSCSPISGHRSVSWYQQTPGQGLQFLFEYFSETQRNKGNFPGRFSGRQFSNSRSEMNVSTLELGDSALYLCASNDRGGRGEAFFGQGTRLTVV.

This clonotype was picked up a small number of times. V gene TRBV6-1 combines with J gene TRBJ1-4; TRBD1 agrees at 7 bases. J lost 6 bases, V lost 6 bases, and 13 bases had no gene match. This CDR3 contains 16 residues. CDR1 and CDR2 from the germline V gene are MNHNS and SASEGT. The CDR3 sequence: CASSSLRQGWDEKLFF. DNA for the CDR3: TGTGCCAGCAGCAGCCTCCGACAGGGCTGGGATGAAAAACTGTTTTTT.

This clonotype occurred a few times. CDR3 in DNA: TGTGCCAGCAGACCAGAGATGAACACTGAAGCTTTCTTT. Translation gives CASRPEMNTEAFF. V and J are TRBV6-1 and TRBJ1-1; no clear D. The CDR3 runs 13 residues. Germline CDR1 is MNHNS and CDR2 is SASEGT. V was clipped by 6 bases and J by 0 bases, with 8 bases between them.

This clonotype was detected many times. The chain recombines TRBV5-1 with TRBJ1-3; D remains ambiguous. V lost 5 bases and J lost 4, with 7 bases in between. Looked up from germline, CDR1 is SGHRS and CDR2 is YFSETQ. The CDR3 runs to 12 residues. CDR3 loop: CASRSTGNTIYF. In DNA form, the CDR3 reads TGCGCCAGCAGATCAACAGGAAACACCATATATTTT.

This clonotype showed up just a few times. The V call is TRBV6-5, the J call TRBJ2-2, with 9 nucleotides matching TRBD1. J gave up 6 bases and V 2 bases, and 1 base lay outside the gene matches. The length of the CDR3 is 14 residues. Germline V gene lookup returns CDR1 MNHEY and CDR2 SVGAGI. The chain's CDR3 is CASSYGTGSGELFF. The CDR3 DNA follows: TGTGCCAGCAGTTACGGGACAGGGTCCGGGGAGCTGTTTTTT.

A few counts support this clonotype. V usage is TRBV5-1 and J usage is TRBJ2-1, with 7 nucleotides matching TRBD1. Germline CDR1 SGHRS, CDR2 YFSETQ. Trimming at V came to 0 bases and at J to 2 bases, leaving 2 bases not matched to a gene. The CDR3 extends over 15 amino acids. Here the CDR3 DNA reads TGCGCCAGCAGCTTGGAGGGGGCCGCCTACAATGAGCAGTTCTTC. Its protein product is CASSLEGAAYNEQFF.

This chain uses TRBV4-3 with TRBJ2-1, with 7 nucleotides matching TRBD2. Trimming took 0 bases from V and 8 from J; bases not matched to a gene: 7. The CDR3 spans 15 residues. Germline V gives CDR1 LGHNA, CDR2 YSLEER. The CDR3 DNA follows: TGCGCCAGCAGCCAAGAGGGAGGGGAAATACATGAGCAGTTCTTC. Amino acids: CASSQEGGEIHEQFF.

This clonotype was counted between two and nine times. The J gene is TRBJ2-2, the V gene TRBV5-1, with 9 bases fitting TRBD2. The CDR3 is 18 residues long. V dropped 2 bases and J dropped 4; count of bases not matched to a gene: 12. The V gene's germline CDR1 is SGHRS and CDR2 YFSETQ. In DNA, the CDR3 is TGCGCCAGCAGCTTACTATATCCGGGACTAGCTATCACCGGGGAGCTGTTTTTT. Protein: CASSLLYPGLAITGELFF. The entire variable domain, with the rest obtained from reference TRBV5-1 and TRBJ2-2, is as follows: KAGVTQTPRYLIKTRGQQVTLSCSPISGHRSVSWYQQTPGQGLQFLFEYFSETQRNKGNFPGRFSGRQFSNSRSEMNVSTLELGDSALYLCASSLLYPGLAITGELFFGEGSRLTVL.

The chain links TRBV7-9 to TRBJ2-7, with D uncertain. V was clipped by 4 bases and J by 3 bases, with 10 bases between them. This CDR3 spans 13 amino acids. From germline, CDR1 is SEHNR and CDR2 FQNEAQ (reference sequence). The CDR3 reads CASSSPGFYEQYF. The CDR3 coding sequence is TGTGCCAGCAGCTCCCCCGGGTTCTACGAGCAGTACTTC.

This chain uses TRBV5-6 with TRBJ2-7; D gene ambiguous. Germline V gene sequence: CDR1 SGHDT, CDR2 YYEEEE. This CDR3 region has 14 residues. The V end lost 6 bases, the J end lost 3 bases, and 16 bases lay between the germline ends. The CDR3 coding sequence is TGTGCCAGCAATCCAGGAAAAGCGCTCTACGAGCAGTACGTC. Its protein product is CASNPGKALYEQYV.

This clonotype was seen only once. This chain uses TRBV15 with TRBJ2-7, with D maybe TRBD2 (6 bases). CDR3 length: 13 residues. V lost 5 bases and J lost 2, with 10 bases in between. Germline V gene lookup returns CDR1 LNHNV and CDR2 YYDKDF (reference sequence). CDR3 loop: CATSAPSAYEQYV. The CDR3 nucleotides read TGTGCCACCAGCGCACCTAGCGCCTACGAGCAGTACGTC.

This clonotype was counted between two and nine times. The genes are TRBV6-2 or TRBV6-3 and TRBJ2-1; tentative D call: TRBD2 (5 bases). V shed 5 bases and J shed 2 bases, with 19 bases lying between them. The CDR3 is made up of 17 amino acids. CDR1 and CDR2 (germline): MNHEY, SVGEGT. The CDR3 DNA sequence: TGTGCCAGCAGTCCTTTGAGGGTCCCCGCAGCCTACAATGAGCAGTTCTTC. Translating gives CASSPLRVPAAYNEQFF.

In DNA form, the CDR3 reads TGTGCCAGCAGCTTAGGTCTAGCGGGGGGTCTGAATGAGCAGTTCTTC. Translated, it gives CASSLGLAGGLNEQFF. The chain recombines TRBV11-2 with TRBJ2-1; TRBD2 aligns across 11 bases. The length of the CDR3 is 16 residues. The germline CDR1 and CDR2 sequences are SGHAT and FQNNGV. V lost 1 base, J lost 7 bases, and 6 bases stayed unmatched.

This clonotype was counted ten times or more. This chain links TRBV5-1 with TRBJ1-1, with D possibly TRBD1 on 5 matching bases. Between the trimmed V and J ends, which lost 0 bases and 0 bases, there was a span of 6 bases. The CDR3 sequence is 14 residues long. Germline assignment: CDR1 SGHRS and CDR2 YFSETQ. As DNA, the CDR3 is TGCGCCAGCAGCTTGGACAGGATGAACACTGAAGCTTTCTTT. This codes for CASSLDRMNTEAFF.

This clonotype was observed a handful of times. The V and J genes are TRBV12-3 or TRBV12-4 and TRBJ2-7; D uncertain. The CDR3 has 12 amino acids. Trimming took 11 bases from V and 3 from J, leaving 14 bases between them. The CDR3: CAPDVWVYEQYF. CDR3 nucleotides: TGTGCCCCCGACGTATGGGTCTACGAGCAGTACTTC.

The chain employs TRBV28 and TRBJ1-2; the D is unclear. Germline CDR1 MDHEN, CDR2 SYDVKM. The V gene lost 2 bases and the J gene lost 2 bases, with 12 bases spanning the gap. The CDR3 is 15 residues long. The CDR3 spells CASSLPLPANYGYTF. Written as DNA, the CDR3 is TGTGCCAGCAGTTTACCCCTGCCGGCCAACTATGGCTACACCTTC.

The CDR3 DNA reads as TGTGCCAGCTCACCTCTGACACCGGCCGAAGAGACCCAGTACTTC. Protein product: CASSPLTPAEETQYF. V usage is TRBV18 and J usage is TRBJ2-5; D ambiguous. Germline V gene data show CDR1 as KGHSH and CDR2 as LQKENI. The CDR3 runs 15 residues. Trimming removed 3 bases at V and 3 bases at J, with 14 bases between.

This clonotype was seen more than once but under ten times. One end of the junction does not line up with germline, which may come from a read error. The chain is built from TRBV7-2 and TRBJ2-3; D unresolved. The CDR3 is 13 amino acids. Germline loops: CDR1 SGHTA, CDR2 FQGNSA. In DNA, the CDR3 is TGTGCCAGCAACCCTGACCCCACAGTTACGCAGTATTTT. Translation: CASNPDPTVTQYF.

The chain carries TRBV6-5 and TRBJ1-2; D is unresolved. CDR1 and CDR2 (germline): MNHEY, SVGAGI. V was clipped by 10 bases and J by 2 bases, with 8 bases between them. The CDR3 totals 11 residues. The CDR3 spells CATRVNYGYTF. Here the CDR3 DNA reads TGTGCCACAAGGGTAAACTATGGCTACACCTTC.